This T cell receptor beta chain was sequenced during a study of blood T cell repertoires in COVID-19. Repertoires were generated with immunoSEQ multiplex PCR, while TCRdb's copy carries only in-frame clones and drops some. The sample holds roughly 170,000 clones; just under 90% are singletons and the top ten take around 12%. The receptor was derived from a woman in her 70s with COVID-19, enrolled during active disease. What was sequenced was peripheral blood.

CDR3 sequence (DNA): TGTGCCAGCTCAGATGGACAGTTTAATCAGCCCCAGCATTTT. Translating gives CASSDGQFNQPQHF. V is TRBV18 and J is TRBJ1-5; tentative D call: TRBD1 (6 bases). This CDR3 region has 14 residues. Germline V gene lookup returns CDR1 KGHSH and CDR2 LQKENI. V shed 5 bases and J shed 4 bases, with 12 bases lying between them.